The clone carrying this T cell receptor (beta chain) was detected only a few times. From germline, CDR1 is SGHDN and CDR2 FVKESK. Trimming removed 0 bases from V and 4 bases from J, with 7 bases in between. The CDR3 is 14 amino acids. Donors were nominally healthy when sampled, though unrecorded immune exposures were likely. The PCR was carried out with 60 Vbeta primers and 13 Jbeta primers. Here immunoSEQ multiplex PCR was the method, and the copy in TCRdb shows in-frame clones only, minus some. The data show approximately 210,000 clones, roughly 82% seen once. This entry belongs to a study of cytomegalovirus exposure and HLA in healthy donors.

Input material: PBMCs. The rearrangement uses TRBV14 and TRBJ2-1; D is uncertain. This receptor was obtained from a man between 35 and 55 years old in good health and CMV-seropositive. DNA for the CDR3: TGTGCCAGCAGCCAAGAACTCGTTTACAATGAGCAGTTCTTC. Encoded protein: CASSQELVYNEQFF.